A single sample is the source of the 17 T cell receptor beta chains below, sequenced in a study of cytomegalovirus exposure and HLA in healthy donors. Using immunoSEQ multiplex PCR, the repertoire was profiled, and TCRdb retains in-frame clones only, with some absent. Here the sample spans some 110,000 clones, approximately 88% being singletons. Sequencing was performed on PBMCs. The origin of the receptors is a man aged 18 to 29 in good health and CMV-seronegative.

The chain has TRBV9 and TRBJ2-2; a weak D match, TRBD2 (5 bases). Germline V gene data show CDR1 as SGDLS and CDR2 as YYNGEE. The CDR3 runs 17 residues. Trimming removed 0 bases from V and 5 bases from J, with 17 bases in between. DNA for the CDR3: TGTGCCAGCAGCGTAGCTCTTGAGACCCCGGGGACCGGGGAGCTGTTTTTT. As protein: CASSVALETPGTGELFF.

The CDR3 DNA reads as TGTGCCAGCATGCAACAGGGGGGGCAGCCCCAGCATTTT. This codes for CASMQQGGQPQHF. The rearrangement joins TRBV28 to TRBJ1-5; 8 bases match TRBD1. With V trimmed by 7 bases and J by 7 bases, 6 bases remained unmatched. In germline, CDR1 is MDHEN, CDR2 SYDVKM. The CDR3 has 13 residues.

The V call is TRBV10-2, the J call TRBJ1-1, with D tentatively TRBD1 (6 bases). The CDR3 extends over 13 amino acids. Trimming shortened V by 4 bases and J by 3 bases, and 9 bases separated the two germline ends. Germline V gene sequence: CDR1 WSHSY, CDR2 SAAADI. CDR3 sequence (DNA): TGCGCCAGCAGTGTGCAGGGGTACACTGAAGCTTTCTTT. It is translated as CASSVQGYTEAFF.

J is TRBJ2-5 and V is TRBV6-5; possible D gene TRBD1, 5 bases. Trimming took 5 bases from V and 5 from J, leaving 15 bases between them. The germline CDR1 and CDR2 sequences are MNHEY and SVGAGI. The CDR3 has 14 residues. This CDR3 is CASSPRVQLETQYF. CDR3 DNA sequence: TGTGCCAGCAGTCCCAGGGTGCAGTTGGAGACCCAGTACTTC.

V usage is TRBV28 and J usage is TRBJ2-2; TRBD2 matches 7 bases. This CDR3 spans 16 amino acids. Trimming at V came to 4 bases and at J to 5 bases, leaving 10 bases not matched to a gene. The germline CDR1 and CDR2 sequences are MDHEN and SYDVKM. This chain's CDR3 is CASSSPAGLGTGELFF. In DNA form, the CDR3 reads TGTGCCAGCAGTTCGCCAGCGGGATTAGGAACCGGGGAGCTGTTTTTT.

This chain links TRBV19 with TRBJ2-7, with 7 bases fitting TRBD1. Germline V lookup: CDR1 LNHDA, CDR2 SQIVND (reference sequence). The CDR3 has 14 amino acids. V was clipped by 5 bases and J by 5 bases; unmatched bases: 9. This CDR3 is CASSPRDSSHEQYF. In nucleotides, the CDR3 is TGTGCCAGTAGTCCAAGGGACAGTTCCCACGAGCAGTACTTC.

This clone was seen only once. This chain connects TRBV29-1 to TRBJ2-1; 10 bases match TRBD2. Germline V CDR1 and CDR2: SQVTM, ANQGSEA. Trimming took 3 bases from V and 5 from J; bases not matched to a gene: 4. This CDR3 comprises 14 residues. The CDR3 here is CSVDWGTSDNEQFF. The CDR3 DNA reads TGCAGCGTTGATTGGGGGACTAGCGACAATGAGCAGTTCTTC.

In this sample, this clone turned up once. The V and J genes are TRBV27 and TRBJ2-1; D is possibly TRBD2 (5 bases). Germline-derived CDR1 and CDR2 are MNHEY and SMNVEV (reference sequence). The CDR3 covers 15 residues. V dropped 5 bases and J dropped 1 base, with 12 bases sitting between them. CDR3 nucleotide sequence: TGTGCCAGCAGTCCCGCTACGGGATCCTACAATGAGCAGTTCTTC. Residues: CASSPATGSYNEQFF.

The V and J genes are TRBV9 and TRBJ1-2; TRBD1 agrees at 10 bases. This CDR3 comprises 14 residues. The germline gives CDR1 SGDLS, CDR2 YYNGEE. V trimming: 6 bases; J trimming: 3 bases; junction bases outside the gene matches: 5. The CDR3 here is CASNKGTGDYGYTF. The CDR3 coding sequence is TGTGCCAGCAATAAGGGGACAGGGGACTATGGCTACACCTTC.

The CDR3 reads CASSQDREPTYEQYF. For the CDR3, the DNA is TGCGCCAGCAGCCAGGACAGGGAACCGACCTACGAGCAGTACTTC. The gene calls are TRBV4-3 and TRBJ2-7; TRBD1 matches at 8 bases. This CDR3 is 15 amino acids long. V lost 3 bases to trimming and J lost 2 bases; unmatched junction nucleotides: 6. The germline gives CDR1 LGHNA, CDR2 YSLEER.

The CDR3 sequence: CASSMGNRAWDTEAFF. As DNA, the CDR3 is TGTGCCAGTAGCATGGGTAACAGGGCATGGGACACTGAAGCTTTCTTT. J is TRBJ1-1 and V is TRBV19; tentatively, D is TRBD1 (6 bases). V shed 6 bases and J shed 3 bases, with 20 bases lying between them. The germline CDR1 and CDR2 sequences are LNHDA and SQIVND (reference sequence). The CDR3 extends over 16 amino acids.

V is TRBV7-2 and J is TRBJ1-5; D is perhaps TRBD1 (5 bases). Germline CDR1 SGHTA, CDR2 FQGNSA. This CDR3 contains 14 residues. Trimming took off 1 base at V and 4 bases at J, with 8 bases between the two ends. The CDR3 is CASSLGAGNQPQHF. CDR3 nucleotides: TGTGCCAGCAGCTTAGGCGCAGGGAATCAGCCCCAGCATTTT.

A single count supports this clone. V is TRBV6-1 and J is TRBJ1-5, with 9 bases that match TRBD1. Germline CDR1 reads MNHNS; CDR2 reads SASEGT. The CDR3 has 14 residues. Trimming took 7 bases from V and 5 from J; bases not matched to a gene: 6. This chain's CDR3 is CASNFRTGDQPQHF. DNA of the CDR3: TGTGCCAGCAACTTTCGGACAGGGGATCAGCCCCAGCATTTT.

The chain uses TRBV27 and TRBJ1-2, with 8 bases identical to TRBD1. The ends lost 6 bases at V and 5 bases at J; junction bases unmatched: 8. The CDR3 runs to 14 residues. Germline V gene lookup returns CDR1 MNHEY and CDR2 SMNVEV (reference sequence). The CDR3 reads CASRQPTGGYGYTF. In DNA, the CDR3 is TGTGCCAGCAGGCAACCCACAGGGGGGTATGGCTACACCTTC.

The chain combines TRBV28 with TRBJ1-1; D remains ambiguous. The V end was cut by 6 bases, the J end by 1 base, with 12 bases between. Germline CDR1 is MDHEN and CDR2 is SYDVKM. The CDR3 is made up of 14 amino acids. CDR3 nucleotide sequence: TGTGCCAGCAGCCCTCGCTACCAGAACACTGAAGCTTTCTTT. Its translation is CASSPRYQNTEAFF.

This clone was seen just once. J is TRBJ1-4 and V is TRBV10-3; 8 bases are shared with TRBD1. The CDR3 contains 13 residues. Germline CDR1 reads ENHRY; CDR2 reads SYGVKD. The V gene end was trimmed by 4 bases and the J gene end by 7 bases; junction bases not matched to a gene: 2. The CDR3: CAISGGQGEKLFF. DNA for the CDR3: TGTGCCATCAGTGGAGGACAGGGTGAAAAACTGTTTTTT.

This clone appeared a few times. The J gene is TRBJ1-6, the V gene TRBV19, with a weak D call TRBD1 (5 bases). CDR1 is LNHDA, CDR2 SQIVND, per germline (reference sequence). The CDR3 runs 13 residues. V was trimmed by 4 bases and J by 10 bases, leaving 11 bases between them. CDR3 bases: TGTGCCAGTAGTAACCAGGGAGGATCACCCCTCCACTTT. Protein sequence: CASSNQGGSPLHF.